Shown below are 24 T cell receptor beta chains from a single sample sequenced in a study of response to subunit inactivated influenza vaccine. TCRdb itself ran the RT-PCR reads through MiXCR, one entry per CDR3 protein. Of over 450,000 distinct CDR3 sequences listed, 13% are singletons. This specimen consisted of PBMCs from blood, obtained about 6 weeks after vaccination. Source of these receptors: a man in his forties or fifties who received an inactivated influenza vaccine.

The CDR3 here is CATIPRGTADQETQYF. CDR3 bases: TGCGCCACCATCCCGAGAGGGACAGCGGACCAAGAGACCCAGTACTTC. The chain uses TRBV10-2 and TRBJ2-5; 7 positions agree with TRBD1. With 10 bases clipped from V and 0 bases from J, the junction kept 14 bases outside the gene matches. Per germline, CDR1 WSHSY and CDR2 SAAADI. The CDR3 runs to 16 residues.

The chain has TRBV4-3 and TRBJ2-7; D not certain. V was clipped by 1 base and J by 1 base, with 14 bases between them. This CDR3 has 16 residues. CDR1 is LGHNA and CDR2 is YSLEER in the germline V gene. This chain's CDR3 is CASSQAFGPPSYEQYF. The CDR3 region has the DNA TGCGCCAGCAGCCAAGCCTTTGGACCCCCTTCCTACGAGCAGTACTTC.

This chain uses TRBV7-6 with TRBJ2-5; unclear D gene. Germline CDR1 reads SGHVS; CDR2 reads FNYEAQ. The CDR3 covers 15 residues. V gave up 2 bases and J gave up 2 bases, with 12 bases separating them. CDR3 residues: CASSLNPTPQETQYF. In DNA form, the CDR3 reads TGTGCCAGCAGCTTAAACCCGACTCCGCAAGAGACCCAGTACTTC.

V usage is TRBV30 and J usage is TRBJ2-3; D is possibly TRBD2 (6 bases). The ends were cut back, 0 bases at V and 3 bases at J, with 22 bases in the middle. The CDR3 runs to 18 residues. Germline V lookup: CDR1 GTSNPN, CDR2 SVGIG (reference sequence). CDR3 region: CAWSVWHTLGRITDTQYF. The CDR3 nucleotides read TGTGCCTGGAGTGTATGGCATACCCTCGGGAGAATAACAGATACGCAGTATTTT.

V usage is TRBV2 and J usage is TRBJ1-2; no clear D. Germline CDR1 and CDR2: SNHLY and FYNNEI. This CDR3 is 15 amino acids long. The V end was cut by 6 bases, the J end by 4 bases, with 18 bases between. The CDR3 bases are TGTGCCAGCAGCCTTTTGATGACCTCGGGCTATGGCTACACCTTC. This translates into CASSLLMTSGYGYTF.

This clonotype was found many times. The chain couples TRBV6-2 or TRBV6-3 to TRBJ1-4, with no clear D. The ends were cut back, 5 bases at V and 0 bases at J, with 10 bases in the middle. Per the germline V gene, CDR1 is MNHEY and CDR2 is SVGEGT. This CDR3 region has 15 residues. The CDR3 loop is CASSRSSATNEKLFF. The CDR3 DNA sequence: TGTGCCAGCAGTCGATCGTCGGCAACTAATGAAAAACTGTTTTTT.

The chain employs TRBV9 and TRBJ2-4; the D gene is possibly TRBD2 (6 bases). Per germline, CDR1 SGDLS and CDR2 YYNGEE. The CDR3 is 14 residues long. Trimming left V 4 bases short and J 3 bases short, with 11 bases between. CDR3 amino acids: CASSPLADKNIQYF. CDR3 coding DNA: TGTGCCAGCAGCCCCTTAGCGGACAAAAACATTCAGTACTTC.

This sequence joins TRBV5-1 and TRBJ2-1; D may be TRBD2 (6 bases). Germline V gene sequence: CDR1 SGHRS, CDR2 YFSETQ. Trimming removed 3 bases at V and 4 bases at J, with 14 bases between. The CDR3 runs to 15 residues. CDR3 coding DNA: TGCGCCAGCAGCTCATCGGGACTGAATTACAATGAGCAGTTCTTC. Translated: CASSSSGLNYNEQFF.

J is TRBJ2-5 and V is TRBV4-2; a weak D match, TRBD2 (5 bases). V was shortened by 4 bases and J by 5 bases, with 11 bases between the two germline ends. Germline-derived CDR1 and CDR2 are LGHNA and YNFKEQ. The CDR3 runs to 13 residues. The CDR3 protein is CASSRGVGETQYF. CDR3 bases: TGTGCCAGCAGCCGGGGAGTGGGGGAGACCCAGTACTTC.

The rearrangement joins TRBV12-3 or TRBV12-4 to TRBJ1-3; D call uncertain. V lost 6 bases and J lost 0, with 9 bases in between. This CDR3 has 14 residues. In nucleotides, the CDR3 is TGTGCCAGCAGGGAAGATAACTCTGGAAACACCATATATTTT. Its translation is CASREDNSGNTIYF.

This clonotype was seen ten or more times. The CDR3 loop reads CASSLGGMYNEQFF. The CDR3 DNA sequence: TGCGCCAGCAGCTTGGGCGGGATGTACAATGAGCAGTTCTTC. The rearrangement uses TRBV5-1 and TRBJ2-1; a possible D gene is TRBD2 (6 bases). Trimming pared 0 bases from V and 4 bases from J, leaving 8 bases between. Germline CDR1 reads SGHRS; CDR2 reads YFSETQ. The CDR3 runs 14 residues.

This chain joins TRBV5-1 and TRBJ1-1; 8 nucleotides line up with TRBD1. Per the germline V gene, CDR1 is SGHRS and CDR2 is YFSETQ. After removal of 2 bases from V and 3 bases from J, the junction contained 3 bases not matched to a gene. The CDR3 consists of 14 residues. CDR3 DNA: TGCGCCAGCAGCTTACAGACAGGGGACACTGAAGCTTTCTTT. Its translation is CASSLQTGDTEAFF.

This clonotype turned up a few times. This rearrangement joins TRBV7-9 to TRBJ2-7; D may correspond to TRBD1 or TRBD2 (5 bases each). The CDR3 has 16 residues. V lost 5 bases to trimming and J lost 6 bases, with 23 bases between them. CDR1 is SEHNR, CDR2 FQNEAQ, per germline (reference sequence). The CDR3 DNA follows: TGTGCCAGCAGCCCCCGGGACCCCCGAACGGGTTCCGAGCAGTACTTC. Translation: CASSPRDPRTGSEQYF.

This clonotype has a handful of counts. The chain is built from TRBV20-1 and TRBJ2-3; TRBD1 might be the D (6 bases). This CDR3 is built from 14 residues. In germline, CDR1 is DFQATT, CDR2 SNEGSKA (reference sequence). The V gene lost 4 bases and the J gene lost 0 bases, with 11 bases spanning the gap. CDR3 DNA: TGCAGTGCTAAACAGGGCCCTAGCACAGATACGCAGTATTTT. Its protein is CSAKQGPSTDTQYF.

CDR3 DNA: TGTGCCACCAGTGATGGCCGTTATACGCAGTATTTT. This translates into CATSDGRYTQYF. The chain links TRBV24-1 to TRBJ2-3; D remains ambiguous. Germline CDR1 and CDR2: KGHDR and SFDVKD. The CDR3 consists of 12 residues. V shed 3 bases and J shed 7 bases, with 7 bases lying between them.

The J gene is TRBJ2-3, the V gene TRBV29-1, with TRBD2 matching over 7 bases. This CDR3 spans 14 amino acids. Germline CDR1 SQVTM, CDR2 ANQGSEA. The V segment lost 7 bases and the J segment 4 bases; nucleotides outside the gene matches: 11. CDR3 protein: CSALTRTRADTQYF. CDR3 bases: TGCAGCGCCCTAACTCGGACTAGAGCAGATACGCAGTATTTT.

The chain has TRBV6-2 or TRBV6-3 and TRBJ2-1, with D tentatively TRBD2 (6 bases). The V end lost 7 bases, the J end lost 6 bases, and 19 bases lay between the germline ends. The CDR3 runs 15 residues. CDR1 and CDR2 (germline): MNHEY, SVGEGT. CDR3 amino acids: CASMPAGKAVNEQFF. CDR3 DNA sequence: TGTGCCAGCATGCCAGCGGGTAAGGCGGTCAATGAGCAGTTCTTC.

The CDR3 region has the DNA TGTGCCAGCAGTTTCCAAACCGGGCCCTATGGCTACACCTTC. Amino acids: CASSFQTGPYGYTF. The gene calls are TRBV12-3 or TRBV12-4 and TRBJ1-2; D unresolved. Trimming pared 3 bases from V and 4 bases from J, leaving 12 bases between. The CDR3 extends over 14 amino acids.

This clonotype was picked up many times. The chain combines TRBV29-1 with TRBJ2-7, with 12 positions matching TRBD1. The CDR3 is 15 residues long. In germline, CDR1 is SQVTM, CDR2 ANQGSEA. After removal of 6 bases from V and 3 bases from J, the junction contained 9 bases not matched to a gene. The CDR3 sequence is CSVPGTGGIGYEQYF. CDR3 coding DNA: TGCAGCGTGCCCGGGACAGGGGGCATAGGCTACGAGCAGTACTTC.

The table lists this clonotype with a few counts. The rearrangement joins TRBV3-1 to TRBJ1-1, with a possible D match to TRBD1 (5 bases). The CDR3 covers 14 residues. The germline V gene has CDR1 LGHDT and CDR2 YNNKEL (reference sequence). Trimming took 0 bases from V and 4 from J, leaving 9 bases between them. The CDR3 here is CASSQETRGTEAFF. The CDR3 bases are TGTGCCAGCAGCCAAGAGACGAGGGGCACTGAAGCTTTCTTT.

This rearrangement joins TRBV5-1 to TRBJ2-5; 8 positions agree with TRBD2. The CDR3 totals 17 residues. V dropped 0 bases and J dropped 5; count of bases not matched to a gene: 12. Germline CDR1 and CDR2: SGHRS and YFSETQ. The DNA for the CDR3 is TGCGCCAGCAGCTTGGATCCGGTGGCGGGAGGCGTGGAGACCCAGTACTTC. Its translation is CASSLDPVAGGVETQYF. Based on the CDR3 plus reference TRBV5-1 and TRBJ2-5, the full variable domain is KAGVTQTPRYLIKTRGQQVTLSCSPISGHRSVSWYQQTPGQGLQFLFEYFSETQRNKGNFPGRFSGRQFSNSRSEMNVSTLELGDSALYLCASSLDPVAGGVETQYFGPGTRLLVL.

This clonotype was seen many times. The V and J genes are TRBV29-1 and TRBJ1-1; no firm D call. Germline V gene sequence: CDR1 SQVTM, CDR2 ANQGSEA. V lost 3 bases and J lost 1, with 3 bases in between. There are 11 residues in the CDR3. The CDR3 DNA follows: TGCAGCGTTGACGGGAACACTGAAGCTTTCTTT. Translation: CSVDGNTEAFF.

In this sample, this clonotype turned up many times. The J gene is TRBJ2-6, the V gene TRBV20-1, with no clear D. V lost 7 bases and J lost 1, with 8 bases in between. Germline CDR1 reads DFQATT; CDR2 reads SNEGSKA (reference sequence). This CDR3 is 13 amino acids long. CDR3 DNA: TGCAGTGTCCCAGTATCTGGGGCCAACGTCCTGACTTTC. Protein product: CSVPVSGANVLTF.

CDR3 bases: TGTGCCAGCTTGGGGGGACTAGGAGTCTACAATGAGCAGTTCTTC. Its translation: CASLGGLGVYNEQFF. The genes are TRBV28 and TRBJ2-1; 8 positions match TRBD2. Looked up from germline, CDR1 is MDHEN and CDR2 is SYDVKM. The CDR3 totals 15 residues. The J segment lost 3 bases and the V segment lost 8 bases, leaving 9 bases of the junction unmatched.